The 26 T cell receptor beta chains in this list originate from one sample, sequenced in a study of T cells in Graves' hyperthyroidism and ophthalmopathy. Amplification yielded TCR beta CDR3 regions, with RNA transcripts as the source. First-round RT-PCR targeting the TCR CDR3 was performed with the HTBI primer set. TCRdb redid the calling of the multiplex PCR reads with MiXCR, one entry per CDR3 protein. This sample has approximately 400,000 distinct CDR3 sequences; less than 20% occur once, and the top ten carry 35% to 50%. The sample taken for sequencing was blood. The receptors originated from a young man with Graves' ophthalmopathy.

Concerning this clonotype: Being one base from a much bigger clone, this may be a read error. This sequence joins TRBV18 and TRBJ1-1, with a tentative D call TRBD1 (5 bases). The CDR3 contains 15 residues. V lost 3 bases and J lost 0, with 11 bases in between. Germline loops: CDR1 KGHSH, CDR2 LQKENI. CDR3 DNA sequence: TGTGCCAGCTCACCGGAACAGGCGGTGAACACTGAAGCTTTCTTT. It specifies CASSPEQAVNTEAFF. The variable domain in full, completed from reference TRBV18 and TRBJ1-1, reads NAGVMQNPRHLVRRRGQEARLRCSPMKGHSHVYWYRQLPEEGLKFMVYLQKENIIDESGMPKERFSAEFPKEGPSILRIQQVVRGDSAAYFCASSPEQAVNTEAFFGQGTRLTVV.

The chain combines TRBV10-3 with TRBJ1-5, with TRBD1 matching over 11 bases. This CDR3 is 17 amino acids long. The ends lost 0 bases at V and 3 bases at J; junction bases unmatched: 4. CDR1 and CDR2 (germline): ENHRY, SYGVKD. CDR3 nucleotides: TGTGCCATCAGTGAGTCCAAGGACAGGGGGCACAATCAGCCCCAGCATTTT. Protein product: CAISESKDRGHNQPQHF.

This clonotype has ten or more counts. V is TRBV9 and J is TRBJ1-2, with D unresolved. This CDR3 region has 15 residues. CDR1 and CDR2 from the germline V gene are SGDLS and YYNGEE. V gave up 0 bases and J gave up 4 bases, with 13 bases separating them. DNA for the CDR3: TGTGCCAGCAGCGTAGGCACTACAGCGACCTATGGCTACACCTTC. It is translated as CASSVGTTATYGYTF.

This clonotype was observed at least ten times. This chain uses TRBV7-6 with TRBJ2-7; 9 bases are shared with TRBD1. The CDR3 has 15 residues. The germline V gene has CDR1 SGHVS and CDR2 FNYEAQ. The V and J ends lost 5 bases and 5 bases, in that order; junction bases with no gene match: 10. CDR3 in amino acids: CASSVSGTGYDEQYF. CDR3 nucleotides: TGTGCCAGCAGCGTTTCCGGGACAGGGTACGACGAGCAGTACTTC.

This clonotype appeared many times. The chain links TRBV29-1 to TRBJ1-2, with TRBD1 identical over 10 bases. Germline lookup yields CDR1 SQVTM and CDR2 ANQGSEA. J was trimmed by 7 bases and V by 7 bases; bases with no gene match: 9. This CDR3 region has 13 residues. The CDR3 is CSATTGGNSGYTF. The DNA for the CDR3 is TGCAGCGCCACGACAGGGGGCAATTCTGGCTACACCTTC.

The chain recombines TRBV12-3 or TRBV12-4 with TRBJ1-2; D gene uncertain. The CDR3 is 15 amino acids. The V gene lost 6 bases and the J gene lost 3 bases, with 17 bases spanning the gap. CDR3 nucleotide sequence: TGTGCCAGCAGGTCCCCGGCCCCAGGTCACTATGGCTACACCTTC. Translation: CASRSPAPGHYGYTF.

Ten or more counts support this clonotype. The chain links TRBV18 to TRBJ2-1, with D hard to call. Trimming took 2 bases from V and 3 from J, leaving 8 bases between them. The germline gives CDR1 KGHSH, CDR2 LQKENI. The CDR3 spans 14 residues. The CDR3 bases are TGTGCCAGCTCACCATCCGTCGGCTACAATGAGCAGTTCTTC. It specifies CASSPSVGYNEQFF.

J is TRBJ1-1 and V is TRBV14; D gene uncertain. The ends were cut back, 0 bases at V and 2 bases at J, with 10 bases in the middle. Germline values: CDR1 SGHDN, CDR2 FVKESK. This CDR3 has 15 residues. The CDR3 DNA follows: TGTGCCAGCAGCCAAGAAGGACTTCCTAACACTGAAGCTTTCTTT. This translates into CASSQEGLPNTEAFF.

As regards this clonotype: Being one base from a much bigger clone, this may be a read error. This sequence joins TRBV5-1 and TRBJ1-4; TRBD1 is a possible D gene (5 bases). Germline values: CDR1 SGHRS, CDR2 YFSETQ. V lost 0 bases and J 12 bases, leaving 12 bases between the germline ends. This CDR3 spans 13 amino acids. CDR3 coding DNA: TGCGCCAGCAGCTTGGCAGGGTGGGGCGAACTGTTTTTT. Its translation: CASSLAGWGELFF.

This clonotype occurred many times. V usage is TRBV7-2 and J usage is TRBJ2-1; D is possibly TRBD1 or TRBD2 (5 bases each). Deletions cut 6 bases from V and 5 bases from J, with 11 bases between. The germline gives CDR1 SGHTA, CDR2 FQGNSA. This CDR3 has 13 residues. The CDR3 region is CASSRGPNNEQFF. The CDR3 nucleotides read TGTGCCAGCAGTAGGGGACCGAACAATGAGCAGTTCTTC.

This clonotype was picked up many times. The chain couples TRBV12-3 or TRBV12-4 to TRBJ2-5, with 13 bases aligning to TRBD2. V dropped 1 base and J dropped 2; count of bases not matched to a gene: 19. The CDR3 runs 22 residues. In nucleotides, the CDR3 is TGTGCCAGCAGTTTAGACAGAACAAGGCCCGGGACTAGCGGGGAGCCGCAAGAGACCCAGTACTTC. Residues: CASSLDRTRPGTSGEPQETQYF.

Ten or more counts support this clonotype. This sequence joins TRBV12-3 or TRBV12-4 and TRBJ2-3; a weak D match, TRBD1 (6 bases). The V end was cut by 8 bases, the J end by 0 bases, with 12 bases between. This CDR3 spans 14 amino acids. The CDR3 reads CASGQTTSTDTQYF. The CDR3 DNA follows: TGTGCCAGCGGACAGACGACTAGCACAGATACGCAGTATTTT.

Remarks on this clonotype: This sequence may be a read error, since a much larger clone differs from it by one base. This chain links TRBV28 with TRBJ1-2, with TRBD1 identical over 7 bases. V lost 5 bases, J lost 3 bases, and 3 bases stayed unmatched. Germline V gene lookup returns CDR1 MDHEN and CDR2 SYDVKM. The CDR3 has 13 residues. CDR3 in DNA: TGTGCCAGCAGTAGGACAGGACACTATGGCTACACCTTC. This sequence encodes CASSRTGHYGYTF.

The V gene is TRBV7-6, the J gene TRBJ2-7; unclear D gene. Germline values: CDR1 SGHVS, CDR2 FNYEAQ. The CDR3 has 14 amino acids. Trimming took 5 bases from V and 1 from J, leaving 12 bases between them. CDR3 nucleotides: TGTGCCAGCAGCCAGGCAAGTGGTTCCTACGAGCAGTACTTC. It is translated as CASSQASGSYEQYF.

The CDR3 is CASSKDKGTDTQYF. The CDR3 DNA reads as TGCGCCAGCAGTAAGGATAAAGGTACAGATACGCAGTATTTT. This chain joins TRBV10-2 and TRBJ2-3; D unclear. Trimming pared 5 bases from V and 3 bases from J, leaving 12 bases between. Per germline, CDR1 WSHSY and CDR2 SAAADI. The CDR3 has 14 amino acids.

This clonotype occurred many times. CDR3 sequence: CASSQDTGTPGEQYF. The CDR3 bases are TGTGCCAGCAGCCAAGATACAGGGACTCCGGGGGAGCAGTACTTC. This chain uses TRBV4-2 with TRBJ2-7, with D perhaps being TRBD1 or TRBD2 (6 bases each). The CDR3 runs to 15 residues. Germline assignment: CDR1 LGHNA and CDR2 YNFKEQ. Trimming removed 0 bases at V and 7 bases at J, with 16 bases between.

In the case of this clonotype: The junction does not match germline at one end; this may be a read error. The chain is built from TRBV13 and TRBJ1-3; 8 bases match TRBD1. The CDR3 spans 16 residues. Germline loops: CDR1 PRHDT, CDR2 FYEKMQ (reference sequence). As DNA, the CDR3 is TGTGCCAGCAGCGGGTCCGAGACAGGGGTCGGAAACACCACATATTTT. Encoded protein: CASSGSETGVGNTTYF.

This clonotype showed up many times. This chain joins TRBV24-1 and TRBJ2-7; TRBD1 might be the D (5 bases). V was trimmed by 3 bases and J by 3 bases, leaving 8 bases between them. This CDR3 has 13 amino acids. CDR1 and CDR2 from the germline V gene are KGHDR and SFDVKD. The CDR3: CATSDHDSYEQYF. The CDR3 region has the DNA TGTGCCACCAGTGATCACGACAGCTACGAGCAGTACTTC.

In its sample, this clonotype was seen many times. V gene TRBV20-1 combines with J gene TRBJ2-2; D unclear. CDR1 is DFQATT, CDR2 SNEGSKA, per germline (reference sequence). The V and J ends lost 1 base and 3 bases respectively, with 12 bases between them. The CDR3 loop spans 15 amino acids. CDR3 amino acids: CSARGAFRDTGELFF. The CDR3 bases are TGCAGTGCTAGAGGCGCGTTTCGGGACACCGGGGAGCTGTTTTTT.

This clonotype showed up many times. This sequence joins TRBV28 and TRBJ2-5, with D tentatively TRBD2 (6 bases). V was pared by 3 bases and J by 1 base, with 18 bases between. From germline, CDR1 is MDHEN and CDR2 SYDVKM. This CDR3 has 17 residues. Here the CDR3 reads CASSLSRGLGSQETQYF. In DNA, the CDR3 is TGTGCCAGCAGTTTGTCGAGGGGACTCGGATCCCAAGAGACCCAGTACTTC.

A few counts support this clonotype. The V gene is TRBV6-1, the J gene TRBJ2-4, with D maybe TRBD1 (6 bases). This CDR3 has 17 residues. Trimming removed 6 bases at V and 0 bases at J, with 18 bases between. Per the germline V gene, CDR1 is MNHNS and CDR2 is SASEGT. CDR3 nucleotide sequence: TGTGCCAGCAGACCCCTCGGGACACTACTAGCCAAAAACATTCAGTACTTC. It is translated as CASRPLGTLLAKNIQYF.

This clonotype has only a few counts. The chain joins TRBV6-1 to TRBJ1-5, with a possible D match to TRBD1 (5 bases). CDR3 length: 15 residues. V lost 6 bases and J lost 7, with 19 bases in between. Germline V lookup: CDR1 MNHNS, CDR2 SASEGT. CDR3 residues: CASRAWDGGGQPQHF. The DNA of the CDR3 is TGTGCCAGCAGGGCATGGGACGGGGGAGGACAGCCCCAGCATTTT.

This chain uses TRBV6-1 with TRBJ2-2, with 9 bases aligning to TRBD1. CDR1 is MNHNS, CDR2 SASEGT, per germline. Trimming at V came to 6 bases and at J to 4 bases, leaving 6 bases not matched to a gene. The CDR3 covers 15 residues. The CDR3 protein is CASSTGGEGTGELFF. The CDR3 DNA reads as TGTGCCAGCAGCACAGGGGGCGAGGGCACCGGGGAGCTGTTTTTT.

The V and J genes are TRBV9 and TRBJ2-2; D possibly uses TRBD1 or TRBD2 (8 bases each). Germline values: CDR1 SGDLS, CDR2 YYNGEE. This CDR3 has 19 residues. The ends were cut back, 3 bases at V and 0 bases at J, with 21 bases in the middle. The CDR3 reads CASSGQGLGAGANTGELFF. CDR3 in DNA: TGTGCCAGCAGCGGACAGGGGCTTGGAGCGGGGGCGAACACCGGGGAGCTGTTTTTT.

This clonotype was picked up a small number of times. V is TRBV13 and J is TRBJ2-3, with D maybe TRBD2 (6 bases). There are 13 residues in the CDR3. V dropped 7 bases and J dropped 8 bases, with 16 bases sitting between them. Germline values: CDR1 PRHDT, CDR2 FYEKMQ (reference sequence). The CDR3 here is CASTRRGFPTQYF. In DNA, the CDR3 is TGTGCCAGCACTCGTCGGGGGTTCCCTACGCAGTATTTT.

This clonotype was found a few times. The chain carries TRBV7-3 and TRBJ2-3; TRBD1 matches 8 bases. CDR1 is SGHTA, CDR2 FQGTGA, per germline. The length of the CDR3 is 14 residues. Unmatched junction bases numbered 2, after V lost 5 bases and J lost 1 base. Here the CDR3 reads CASSQGAGTDTQYF. CDR3 in DNA: TGTGCCAGCAGCCAGGGGGCAGGCACAGATACGCAGTATTTT.